One sample yielded the 7 T cell receptor beta chains listed below, sequenced in a study of PD-1 blockade in mismatch repair-deficient tumors. This table comes from immunoSEQ multiplex PCR, and its TCRdb copy is limited to in-frame clones, with some not included. Of 49,000 or so clones in the sample, approximately 81% were seen once. Sequenced material: peripheral blood, taken about 20 weeks after starting pembrolizumab. The source of these receptors is an adult with mismatch repair-deficient cancer.

This clone was recorded a few times. The chain employs TRBV5-4 and TRBJ2-3; the D is unclear. The germline gives CDR1 SGHNT, CDR2 YYREEE (reference sequence). Deletions cut 1 base from V and 5 bases from J, with 8 bases between. The CDR3 contains 13 residues. CDR3 nucleotides: TGTGCCAGCAGCTTGAGGTTTGTAGATACGCAGTATTTT. This sequence encodes CASSLRFVDTQYF. Complete variable domain (other parts from reference TRBV5-4 and TRBJ2-3): ETGVTQSPTHLIKTRGQQVTLRCSSQSGHNTVSWYQQALGQGPQFIFQYYREEENGRGNFPPRFSGLQFPNYSSELNVNALELDDSALYLCASSLRFVDTQYFGPGTRLTVL.

The rearrangement links TRBV6-5 to TRBJ1-5; tentatively, D is TRBD1 (6 bases). The CDR3 consists of 15 residues. CDR1 MNHEY and CDR2 SVGAGI come from the germline V gene. The V gene lost 6 bases and the J gene lost 7 bases, with 19 bases spanning the gap. As DNA, the CDR3 is TGTGCCAGCAGCCCACTGTCGGGGGCTGGGCAGCCCCAGCATTTT. Its translation: CASSPLSGAGQPQHF.

J is TRBJ2-1 and V is TRBV29-1, with 10 bases that match TRBD1. The CDR3 covers 16 residues. V was clipped by 5 bases and J by 8 bases; unmatched bases: 15. CDR1 is SQVTM and CDR2 is ANQGSEA in the germline V gene. This CDR3 is CSVWVRSGQGIDEQFF. The CDR3 coding sequence is TGCAGCGTTTGGGTTCGGTCGGGACAGGGGATTGATGAGCAGTTCTTC.

CDR3 DNA: TGTGCCAGCAGCCATCCAGAAGAGACCCAGTACTTC. Amino acid sequence: CASSHPEETQYF. The chain links TRBV6-1 to TRBJ2-5; D not certain. The V gene's germline CDR1 is MNHNS and CDR2 SASEGT. The CDR3 has 12 residues. V lost 6 bases, J lost 3 bases, and 8 bases lay in between.

This clone occurred once. The genes are TRBV19 and TRBJ2-1; the D gene is possibly TRBD2 (5 bases). The germline V gene has CDR1 LNHDA and CDR2 SQIVND (reference sequence). The CDR3 totals 14 residues. Trimming left V 1 base short and J 5 bases short, with 9 bases between. The CDR3 DNA sequence: TGTGCCAGTAGTATAGGTCTAGCTAACAATGAGCAGTTCTTC. Translation: CASSIGLANNEQFF.

This clone was counted a single time. The chain recombines TRBV11-2 with TRBJ1-2; tentative D call: TRBD1 (6 bases). The CDR3 covers 16 residues. The V end lost 3 bases, the J end lost 6 bases, and 20 bases lay between the germline ends. Germline V gives CDR1 SGHAT, CDR2 FQNNGV. The CDR3 sequence: CASSFGGDDRIHGYTF. CDR3 bases: TGTGCCAGCAGCTTTGGGGGGGACGACAGGATCCATGGCTACACCTTC.

The chain carries TRBV11-1 and TRBJ2-1, with no clear D. CDR1 is SGHAT and CDR2 is FQDESV in the germline V gene (reference sequence). Trimming stripped 2 bases from V and 10 bases from J, with 6 bases between. The CDR3 contains 11 residues. The CDR3 coding sequence is TGTGCCAGCAGCTTAAACCGGGAGCAGTTCTTC. Its protein product is CASSLNREQFF.